The source of this TCR beta chain is a study of molecular identifiers for immune sequencing clone quantification. TCRdb fed the PCR reads into MiXCR, producing one record per CDR3 protein. The sample shows about 60,000 distinct CDR3 sequences, roughly a fifth of them seen only once. The CDR3 totals 16 residues. V shed 1 base and J shed 2 bases, with 14 bases lying between them. Germline loops: CDR1 SGHDT, CDR2 YYEEEE. Study findings and constraints: Clonotypes topping 20 RNA copies carried over 97% of effector molecules but under 1% of naive ones. Highly expanded clone sizes could be underestimated by identical TCR molecules sharing a barcode.

A remark on this clonotype: Its antigen is not identified.

The genes are TRBV5-6 and TRBJ2-3; D may match TRBD1 or TRBD2 (5 bases each). The sample comprised naive CD8+ T cells from blood, with Jurkat cell RNA spiked in. The subset: FACS-sorted CD8+CD4-CCR7+CD45RA+ naive T cells. This sequence was found in a human donor in good health. Some libraries in this study had Jurkat cell RNA spiked in. For the CDR3, the DNA is TGTGCCAGCAGCTTGAGGGACGGGTGGTACACAGATACGCAGTATTTT. Protein product: CASSLRDGWYTDTQYF. Using reference TRBV5-6 and TRBJ2-3 for the parts outside the CDR3, the full variable domain is DAGVTQSPTHLIKTRGQQVTLRCSPKSGHDTVSWYQQALGQGPQFIFQYYEEEERQRGNFPDRFSGHQFPNYSSELNVNALLLGDSALYLCASSLRDGWYTDTQYFGPGTRLTVL.